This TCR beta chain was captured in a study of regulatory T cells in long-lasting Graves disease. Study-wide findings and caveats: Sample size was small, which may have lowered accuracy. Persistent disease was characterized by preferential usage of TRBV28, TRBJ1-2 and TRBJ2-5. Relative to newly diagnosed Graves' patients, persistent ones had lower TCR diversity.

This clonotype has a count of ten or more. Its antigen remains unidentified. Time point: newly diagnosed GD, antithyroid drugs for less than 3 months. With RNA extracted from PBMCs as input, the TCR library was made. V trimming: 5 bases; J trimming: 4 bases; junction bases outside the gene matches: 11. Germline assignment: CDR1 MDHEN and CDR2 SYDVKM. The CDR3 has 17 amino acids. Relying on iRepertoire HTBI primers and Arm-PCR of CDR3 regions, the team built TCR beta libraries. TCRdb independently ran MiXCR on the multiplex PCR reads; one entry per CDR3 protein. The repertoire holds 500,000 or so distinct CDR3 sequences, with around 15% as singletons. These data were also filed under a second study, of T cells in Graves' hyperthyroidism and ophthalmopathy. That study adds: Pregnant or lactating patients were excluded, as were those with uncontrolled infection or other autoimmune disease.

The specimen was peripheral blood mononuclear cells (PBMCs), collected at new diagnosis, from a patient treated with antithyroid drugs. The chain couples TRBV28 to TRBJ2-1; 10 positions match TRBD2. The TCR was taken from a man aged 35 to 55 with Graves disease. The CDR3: CASSPYLAGVWYNEQFF. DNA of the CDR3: TGTGCCAGCAGTCCCTATCTAGCGGGAGTATGGTACAATGAGCAGTTCTTC.